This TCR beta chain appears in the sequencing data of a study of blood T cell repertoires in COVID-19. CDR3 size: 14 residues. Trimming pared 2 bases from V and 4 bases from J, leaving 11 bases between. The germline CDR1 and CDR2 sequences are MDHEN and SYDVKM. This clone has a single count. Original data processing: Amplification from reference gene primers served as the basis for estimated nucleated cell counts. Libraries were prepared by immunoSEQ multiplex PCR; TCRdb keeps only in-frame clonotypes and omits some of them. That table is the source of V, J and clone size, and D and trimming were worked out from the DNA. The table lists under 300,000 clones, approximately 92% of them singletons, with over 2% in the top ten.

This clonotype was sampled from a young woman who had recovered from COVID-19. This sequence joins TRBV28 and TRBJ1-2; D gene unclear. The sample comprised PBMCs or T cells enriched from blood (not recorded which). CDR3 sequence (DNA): TGTGCCAGCAGTTTAAGACCGACTTTCTATGGCTACACCTTC. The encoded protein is CASSLRPTFYGYTF.